A few counts support the clone carrying this TCR beta chain. Its antigen is currently unknown. Treatment given: roughly 19 received Ad26.COV2.S at low or high dose, single or two shots; about 5 received placebo; per-sample allocation not given. Following the first vaccine or placebo injection, samples were taken on day 63. Method: immunoSEQ multiplex PCR; TCRdb's copy keeps in-frame clones and lacks some. The repertoire holds hundreds of thousands of clones, with around 87% as singletons. The data were taken from a study of Ad26.COV2.S vaccination and SARS-CoV-2 variants. The wider study: The donor participated in the COV1001 trial, in its Ad26.COV2.S arm. Findings and limits, study-wide: Overall T cell responses may have been underestimated by the analyses of TCR breadth and depth.

The V gene's germline CDR1 is MGHRA and CDR2 YSYEKL. The CDR3 runs 14 residues. V was clipped by 1 base and J by 7 bases; unmatched bases: 6. The J gene is TRBJ1-2, the V gene TRBV4-1; 7 bases align to TRBD1. Here the sequenced sample was peripheral blood, taken in a trial of Ad26.COV2.S vaccine versus placebo. This receptor was obtained from a person aged 18 to 59 who received the Ad26.COV2.S COVID-19 vaccine or a placebo. The CDR3 protein is CASSQGGQDPGYTF. The CDR3 nucleotides read TGCGCCAGCAGCCAAGGCGGACAGGACCCTGGCTACACCTTC.